The entry that follows covers one TCR beta chain sequence. Its cognate antigen has yet to be identified. No much larger clonotype is one base removed from it; base qualities were not supplied. These data belong to a study of cytomegalovirus exposure and HLA in healthy donors (dated by TCRdb to between 2016 and 2019). Background on the whole study: An earlier analysis of 587 of the donors reported 250 to 300 Gb of sequence data and 117 million unique TCR beta sequences from 190 million or so T cells. An earlier analysis of about 620 of the donors applied high-throughput TCR beta sequencing to assess whether each TCR beta V gene segment acted as functional or pseudogenic. Donor age, sex, ethnicity and CMV serostatus were collected together with the repertoire data. Typing coverage varied by locus: about 620-640 donors for A, B, C, DRB1 and DQB1; about 520 for DQA1; approximately 610 for DPA1; approximately 490 for DPB1. A later genetic analysis used genome-wide SNP genotypes for about 65% of the 666 donors, treating that subset as a discovery cohort. In addition to the first cohort of around 670 subjects, a separate validation cohort of 100 to 150 different subjects was used. On average, approximately 250,000 unique TCR beta nucleotide sequences were sequenced per donor among a few hundred genotyped donors of the cohort, with 15% to 20% of those sequences being non-productive. High-throughput TCR immunosequencing, statistical association of individual TCRs with disease status, and machine learning were combined to predict cytomegalovirus infection status. Rather than drawing on any new phenotypic data, the later analysis identified candidate immune exposures from TCR beta sequences and the way those sequences occurred across donors. The study was designed to test whether signatures of past pathogen exposure could be identified by cataloging public T cell receptors. Of the roughly 410 genotyped donors, less than 85% were placed in the genetic ancestry cluster associated with self-reported Caucasian donors. HLA typing covered class I and class II loci at four-digit resolution. The study used immunosequencing to profile the T cell repertoires of approximately 640 subjects and linked those repertoires to cytomegalovirus serostatus. A handful of DR-DQ haplotypes were handled as single units for association and clustering because linkage in the cohort was strong. About 330 gigabases of sequencing data and roughly 81 million unique TCR sequences made up an early release that covered fewer than 650 HLA-typed donors. A later analysis re-examined previously published TCR beta repertoires from about 700 donors and added high-resolution HLA genotyping to investigate patterns of TCR occurrence. Every repertoire in the discovery cohort had been generated on one and the same sequencing platform.

Libraries came from the immunoSEQ multiplex PCR assay. The multiplex PCR relied on a mix of 60 forward primers for TCR Vbeta segments and 13 reverse primers for TCR Jbeta segments. Amplification of the CDR3 region of rearranged TCR beta genes was performed with a multiplex PCR assay on genomic DNA. Amplified TCR beta libraries were sequenced as 87-base-pair reads on the Illumina HiSeq System. The original pipeline was this. A later analysis counted 75 million to 100 million unique TCR beta chains across the roughly 700 repertoires, and 9 million to 14 million of these chains were shared by at least two donors. Raw reads were error-corrected and collapsed into unique sequences by a nearest-neighbor algorithm in which closely related sequences were merged to remove PCR and sequencing errors. Alignment of CDR3 sequences to IMGT reference sequences was used to assign V, D and J gene segments. For a sequence to be retained, at least a six-nucleotide match to both a V gene segment and a J gene segment was required. A rearrangement was called productive if the CDR3 had no stop codons and remained in frame with V and J, and every other rearrangement was called non-productive. CDR3 was defined according to IMGT convention as the region running from the second conserved V-encoded cysteine to the conserved J-encoded phenylalanine. In an earlier analysis of just under 600 of the donors, sequences lacking an unambiguous match to a single V gene segment were excluded. In an earlier analysis of several hundred of the donors, V segments were called functional above 56.7% productive rearrangements and were called segregating when the between-donor standard deviation exceeded 5%. To diagnose cytomegalovirus status from the catalog of TCR beta chain sequences, a statistical classification framework was built. V and J gene assignment, in a later analysis, came from comparing TCR nucleotide sequences with IMGT/GENE-DB human TR gene sequences. The TCRdist pipeline was used in a later analysis to assign CDR3 sequences and most-parsimonious VDJ recombination scenarios. In a later analysis, every TCR beta chain was defined by the combination of its CDR3 amino acid sequence and its V-gene family, and reads without a unique V-gene family were dropped. To address suspected cross-contamination and a sequencing artifact, a later analysis removed roughly 580 highly shared, low-generation-probability nucleotide sequences. In a later analysis, a clonal expansion index for each public chain was calculated from normalized within-repertoire ranks of inferred template counts. In a later analysis, generation probabilities were computed using a VDJ recombination model fitted to out-of-frame rearrangements, and the results were checked against IGoR. In a later analysis, hypergeometric tests were used to score TCR-TCR, TCR-HLA and TCR-CMV co-occurrence, with a repertoire-size bias correction applied to TCR pairs. A later analysis estimated false discovery rates by permuting HLA or CMV assignments 20 times. A later analysis grouped co-occurring TCRs with DBSCAN, adding TCRdist sequence similarity when clustering within HLA-allele-positive subsets. For co-occurrence clustering, repertoires with fewer than 30,000 or more than 120,000 public chains were excluded, along with five repertoires with anomalous nucleotide sharing. Drawn from immuneACCESS, this table holds only the in-frame rearrangements with V and J called that TCRdb kept. Clones are partly lost; checked studies trace under half to an unresolved V gene and leave the rest unexplained. V, J and clone size were drawn from that table, and D and trimming were deduced from the DNA. Across this sample there are about 180,000 clones, with less than 85% seen only once. Clones ranked in the top ten supply 4.5% to 6% of the sample.

Trimming takes 4 bases off V and 0 bases off J; junction bases not matched to a gene: 4. CDR1 and CDR2 are read off the germline V gene as MGHRA and YSYEKL. The CDR3 numbers 15 residues from cysteine through phenylalanine. The CDR3 DNA has 45 bases and is translated from base 1. The cohort consisted of some 730 healthy bone marrow donors. Cohort members were all nominally healthy when sampled, although unrecorded immune exposures were likely present. The donor tested CMV seronegative and was one of the 352 seronegative cohort members. A peripheral blood sample was collected from each donor, and TCR beta sequencing was performed on peripheral blood mononuclear cells. The Qiagen DNeasy Blood Extraction Kit was used to extract genomic DNA from the blood cell samples. The study at large found these results: The cohort was sequenced for TCR beta chains only, and without alpha or paired-chain data the features that could be detected were limited. Some IMGT-functional V segments, including TRBV6-2 and TRBV6-3, could not be told apart with the 87-base-pair reads, so those segments were excluded. Fewer than 20 rarely observed V segments, including chromosome 9 orphons, were excluded from the earlier analysis of several hundred of the donors because counts were too low. A few of the identified cytomegalovirus-associated TCR beta chains were confirmed in vitro to be specific for cytomegalovirus antigens. In the study, around 150 TCR beta chains were listed as associated with cytomegalovirus. Most TCR sequences were seen in very few donors, while some public TCRs were found in many individuals. In a later analysis, HLA-associated TCR beta chains showed more clonal expansion and lower generation probabilities than non-associated chains that were equally common. According to a later genetic analysis, donors in an Asian-associated ancestry cluster had fewer N-insertions in productive TCRs than the approximately 670-donor mean. Broadly in line with IMGT annotations, most TCR beta V segments showed up in productive rearrangements about 90% or about 30% of the time in an earlier analysis of under 700 of the donors. In a later genetic analysis, a missense DCLRE1C variant was associated with V-gene and J-gene trimming of TCR beta chains, and the association was replicated in an independent cohort. Most CMV-associated TCR beta chains appeared to be HLA-restricted in a later analysis, and the HLA associations seemed to be driven largely by CMV exposure. Strong co-occurrence of HLA alleles, especially DR and DQ, made assigning TCR associations to individual alleles difficult. In a later analysis, some 17,000 TCR beta sequences were associated with specific HLA alleles at a false discovery rate of 0.05. A later analysis reported that several top co-occurrence clusters appeared linked to parvovirus B19, influenza, CMV and Epstein-Barr virus. Immune exposure information for the cohort was limited to CMV serostatus. In a later analysis, TCR association rates were found to vary across HLA loci, with the most associated TCRs seen for DRB1 alleles and the fewest for HLA-C alleles. Presence/absence analyses assumed roughly uniform sequencing depth across donors, an assumption that may not hold. Correlated functional status among segregating V segments might be attributable to linkage disequilibrium, but an unknown experimental factor could not be ruled out. A further reported finding was that TCR beta sequences accurately predicted the HLA-A and HLA-B alleles for most subjects in the first cohort. HLA typing was unavailable for some donors at each locus, so association tests used only the typed subset. According to the authors, the approach could potentially be generalized to other disease states and immunological phenotypes. A cluster of highly shared sequence variants was judged likely to be a technical artifact of the sequencing pipeline. The classifier was reported to diagnose cytomegalovirus status with high specificity and sensitivity in both the original cohort and the validation cohort.

Recombination connected TRBV4-1 to TRBJ2-3; 7 bases in between match TRBD2. Sequencing was done on a sample of PBMCs. The source of this sequence is a man between 40 and 49 years old in good health and CMV-seronegative. The CDR3 region reads CASSPSGASTDTQYF. At the DNA level, the sequence is TGCGCCAGCAGCCCCAGCGGGGCTAGCACAGATACGCAGTATTTT.